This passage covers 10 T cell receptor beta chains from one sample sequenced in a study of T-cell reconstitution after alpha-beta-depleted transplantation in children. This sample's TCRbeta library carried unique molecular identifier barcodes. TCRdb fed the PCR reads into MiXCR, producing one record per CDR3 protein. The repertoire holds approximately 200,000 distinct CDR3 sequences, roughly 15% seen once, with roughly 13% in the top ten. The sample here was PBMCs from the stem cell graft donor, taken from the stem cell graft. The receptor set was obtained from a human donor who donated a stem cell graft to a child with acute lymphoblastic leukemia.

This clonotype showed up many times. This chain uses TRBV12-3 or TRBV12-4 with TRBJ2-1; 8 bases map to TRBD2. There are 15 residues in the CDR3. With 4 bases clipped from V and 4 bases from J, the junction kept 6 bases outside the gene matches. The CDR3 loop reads CASSYDGRVYNEQFF. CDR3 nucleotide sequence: TGTGCCAGCAGTTATGACGGGAGGGTATACAATGAGCAGTTCTTC.

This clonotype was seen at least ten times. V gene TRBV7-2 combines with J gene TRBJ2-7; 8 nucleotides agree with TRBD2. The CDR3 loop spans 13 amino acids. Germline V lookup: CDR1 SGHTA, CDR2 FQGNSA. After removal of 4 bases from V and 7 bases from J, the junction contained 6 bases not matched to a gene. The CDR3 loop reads CASSYGTRIEQYF. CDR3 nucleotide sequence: TGTGCCAGCAGCTACGGGACTAGGATAGAGCAGTACTTC. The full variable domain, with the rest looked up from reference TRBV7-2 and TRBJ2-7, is GAGVSQSPSNKVTEKGKDVELRCDPISGHTALYWYRQSLGQGLEFLIYFQGNSAPDKSGLPSDRFSAERTGGSVSTLTIQRTQQEDSAVYLCASSYGTRIEQYFGPGTRLTVT.

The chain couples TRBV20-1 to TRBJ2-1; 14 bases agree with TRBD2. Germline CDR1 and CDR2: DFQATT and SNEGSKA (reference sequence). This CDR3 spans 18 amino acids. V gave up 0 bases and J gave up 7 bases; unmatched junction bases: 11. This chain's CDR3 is CSARDLGGTSGRGNEQFF. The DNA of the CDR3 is TGCAGTGCTAGAGATCTAGGCGGGACTAGCGGGAGAGGGAATGAGCAGTTCTTC.

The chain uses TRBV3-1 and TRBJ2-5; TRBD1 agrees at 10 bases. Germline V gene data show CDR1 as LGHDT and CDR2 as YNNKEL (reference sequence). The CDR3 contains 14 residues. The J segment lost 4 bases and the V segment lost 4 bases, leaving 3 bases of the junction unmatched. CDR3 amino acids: CASSRQGAGETQYF. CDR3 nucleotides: TGTGCCAGCAGCCGACAGGGGGCAGGAGAGACCCAGTACTTC.

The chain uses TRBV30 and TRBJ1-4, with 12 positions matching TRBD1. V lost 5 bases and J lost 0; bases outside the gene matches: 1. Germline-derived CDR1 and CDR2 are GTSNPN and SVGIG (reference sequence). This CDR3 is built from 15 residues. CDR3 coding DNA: TGTGCCTGGGGGACAGGGGGCGCAACTAATGAAAAACTGTTTTTT. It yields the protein CAWGTGGATNEKLFF.

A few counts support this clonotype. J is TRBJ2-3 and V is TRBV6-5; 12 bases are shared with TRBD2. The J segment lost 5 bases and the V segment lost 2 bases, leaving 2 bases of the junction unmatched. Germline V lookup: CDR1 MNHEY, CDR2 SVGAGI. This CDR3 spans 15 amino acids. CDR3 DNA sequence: TGTGCCAGCAGTTACCTAGCGGGAGGGGGAGATACGCAGTATTTT. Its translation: CASSYLAGGGDTQYF.

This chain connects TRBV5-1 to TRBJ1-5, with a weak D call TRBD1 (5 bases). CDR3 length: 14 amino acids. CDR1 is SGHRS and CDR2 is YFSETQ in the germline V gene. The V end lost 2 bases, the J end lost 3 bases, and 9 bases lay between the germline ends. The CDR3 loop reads CASSFGGINQPQHF. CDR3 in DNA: TGCGCCAGCAGCTTTGGGGGGATCAATCAGCCCCAGCATTTT.

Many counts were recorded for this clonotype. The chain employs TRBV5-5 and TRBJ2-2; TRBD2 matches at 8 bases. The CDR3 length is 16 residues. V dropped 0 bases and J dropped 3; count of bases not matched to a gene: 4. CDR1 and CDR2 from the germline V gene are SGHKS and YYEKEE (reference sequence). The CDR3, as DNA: TGTGCCAGCAGCTTGGCCAGCGGGAGAGACACCGGGGAGCTGTTTTTT. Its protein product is CASSLASGRDTGELFF.

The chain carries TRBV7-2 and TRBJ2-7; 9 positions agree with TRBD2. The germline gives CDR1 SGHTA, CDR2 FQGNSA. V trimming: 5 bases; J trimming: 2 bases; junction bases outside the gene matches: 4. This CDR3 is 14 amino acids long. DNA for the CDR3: TGTGCCAGCAGCCCGCGACTAGCGGCCTACGAGCAGTACTTC. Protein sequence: CASSPRLAAYEQYF.

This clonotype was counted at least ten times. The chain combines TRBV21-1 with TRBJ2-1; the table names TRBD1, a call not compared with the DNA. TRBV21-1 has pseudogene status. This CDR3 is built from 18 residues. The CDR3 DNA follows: TGTGCCAGCAGCAAAAAAAAAGACAGGGGGCCTACTCGGAATGAGCAGTTCTTC. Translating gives CASSKKKDRGPTRNEQFF.